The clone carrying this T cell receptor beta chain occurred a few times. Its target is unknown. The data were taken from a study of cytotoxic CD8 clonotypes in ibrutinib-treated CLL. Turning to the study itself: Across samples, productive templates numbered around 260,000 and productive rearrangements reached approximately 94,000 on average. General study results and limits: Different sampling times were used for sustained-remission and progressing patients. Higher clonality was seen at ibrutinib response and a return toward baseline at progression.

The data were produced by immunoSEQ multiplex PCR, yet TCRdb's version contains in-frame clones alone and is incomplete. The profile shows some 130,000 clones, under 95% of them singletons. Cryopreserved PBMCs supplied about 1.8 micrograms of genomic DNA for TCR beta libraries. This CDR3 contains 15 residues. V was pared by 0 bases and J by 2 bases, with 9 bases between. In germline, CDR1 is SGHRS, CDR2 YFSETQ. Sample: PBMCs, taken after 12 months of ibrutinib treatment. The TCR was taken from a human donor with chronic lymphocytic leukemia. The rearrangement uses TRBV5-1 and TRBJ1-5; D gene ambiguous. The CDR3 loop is CASSLGAEGNQPQHF. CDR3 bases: TGCGCCAGCAGCTTGGGGGCCGAGGGCAATCAGCCCCAGCATTTT.